This T cell receptor (beta chain) was sequenced during a study of OX40 agonist ivuxolimab in advanced cancers. Whole-study context: Two patients with cutaneous melanoma and one with hepatocellular carcinoma, three in total, showed partial responses.

J lost 1 base, V lost 2 bases, and 1 base had no gene match. This CDR3 comprises 15 residues. Germline V gene lookup returns CDR1 MNHEY and CDR2 SMNVEV (reference sequence). Generated by immunoSEQ multiplex PCR, the TCRdb table keeps only in-frame clones and is missing some. The sample records just under 75,000 clones, around 90% being singletons. The sample consisted of CD4+ or CD8+ T cells sorted from blood, taken in a trial of the OX40 agonist ivuxolimab. The V and J genes are TRBV27 and TRBJ2-2; TRBD2 aligns across 7 bases. This receptor was obtained from an adult with an advanced solid tumor such as melanoma, head and neck, liver or kidney cancer. The CDR3 bases are TGTGCCAGCAGTTTAACGGGAGGGAACACCGGGGAGCTGTTTTTT. It specifies CASSLTGGNTGELFF.